This T cell receptor (beta chain) was sequenced for a study of blood T cell repertoires in COVID-19. Sequenced by immunoSEQ multiplex PCR; TCRdb stores in-frame clones only, minus some. The profile shows 450,000 or so clones, roughly nine tenths of them singletons. The CDR3 is 16 amino acids. Germline CDR1 and CDR2: SGHRS and YFSETQ. The V gene end was trimmed by 2 bases and the J gene end by 2 bases; junction bases not matched to a gene: 7. Sequencing was carried out using peripheral blood. The rearrangement links TRBV5-1 to TRBJ2-3; 8 bases agree with TRBD2. This TCR was sampled from a man younger than 35 with COVID-19, enrolled during active disease. The CDR3 is CASSLIGTRHTDTQYF. The CDR3, as DNA: TGCGCCAGCAGCTTAATCGGGACTAGACACACAGATACGCAGTATTTT.